This TCR beta chain was observed in a study of blood T cell repertoires in COVID-19. Overall study: Researchers got acute and convalescent COVID-19 samples from the United States, Italy and Spain. T cells, B-cell-depleted T cells, or PBMCs supplied cDNA or gDNA.

In the original analysis: Scientists estimated how many nucleated cells there were by amplifying reference gene primers. Some clones are missing from TCRdb's copy, which holds only in-frame ones; the method was immunoSEQ multiplex PCR. That table supplies the V and J calls and clone size; D and trimming were determined from the DNA. Among around 170,000 clones listed, roughly four fifths were seen once. V was shortened by 0 bases and J by 4 bases, with 7 bases between the two germline ends. Germline values: CDR1 SGHTS, CDR2 YDEGEE. This CDR3 is 13 amino acids long. This chain joins TRBV5-8 and TRBJ1-2; D is undetermined. The TCR comes from a man aged 25 to 40 with active or convalescent COVID-19. Sequencing input: peripheral blood. CDR3 region: CASSLGRFYGYTF. The CDR3 DNA reads TGTGCCAGCAGCTTGGGTCGGTTCTATGGCTACACCTTC.